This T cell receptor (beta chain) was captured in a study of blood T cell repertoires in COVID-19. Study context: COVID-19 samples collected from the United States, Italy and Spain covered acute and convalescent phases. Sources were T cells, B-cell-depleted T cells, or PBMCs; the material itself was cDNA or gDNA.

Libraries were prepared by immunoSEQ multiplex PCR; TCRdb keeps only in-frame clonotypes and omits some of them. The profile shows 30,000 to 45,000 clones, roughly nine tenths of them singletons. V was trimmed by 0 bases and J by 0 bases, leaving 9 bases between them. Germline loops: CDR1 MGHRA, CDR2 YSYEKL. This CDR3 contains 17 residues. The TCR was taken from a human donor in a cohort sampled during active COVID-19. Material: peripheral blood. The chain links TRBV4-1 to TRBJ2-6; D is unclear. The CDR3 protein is CASSQEPITSGANVLTF. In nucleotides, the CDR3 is TGCGCCAGCAGCCAAGAGCCTATAACCTCTGGGGCCAACGTCCTGACTTTC.